Listed below are T cell receptor beta chains from one sample, sequenced in a study of blood T cell repertoires in COVID-19. Method: immunoSEQ multiplex PCR; TCRdb's copy keeps in-frame clones and lacks some. Among some 350,000 clones listed, about nine tenths were seen once. Sequencing was done on a sample of peripheral blood. Every receptor here comes from a woman between 65 and 79 years old with COVID-19, enrolled during active disease. Each CDR3 is given with its conserved first and last residue. A D gene is named only where the DNA matches it firmly.

d_call	v_call	j_call	cdr3_nt	cdr3_aa
-	TRBV4-2	TRBJ2-5	TGTGCCAGCAGCCAAGTCCGTTTGGGACTCTCGACACAAGAGACCCAGTACTTC	CASSQVRLGLSTQETQYF
TRBD1	TRBV4-2	TRBJ1-5	TGTGCCAGCAGCCAAGATCCTGGGACAGGTAATCAGCCCCAGCATTTT	CASSQDPGTGNQPQHF
-	TRBV3-1/TRBV3-2	TRBJ1-3	TGTGCCAGCAGCCCCGGAGCTTCAGGAAACACCATATATTTT	CASSPGASGNTIYF
TRBD1	TRBV2	TRBJ1-5	TGTGCCAGCAGTGAAGAGGGGGCTAATCAGCCCCAGCATTTT	CASSEEGANQPQHF
-	TRBV4-2	TRBJ1-1	TGTGCCAGCAGCCCGAGGGCCGCGAACACTGAAGCTTTCTTT	CASSPRAANTEAFF
-	TRBV3-1/TRBV3-2	TRBJ1-1	TGTGCCAGCAGCCACCCCGGGGTGAACACTGAAGCTTTCTTT	CASSHPGVNTEAFF
TRBD1	TRBV7-2	TRBJ1-2	TGTGCCAGCAGCCCACAGGGGGCACGGGGCTACACCTTC	CASSPQGARGYTF
-	TRBV20-1	TRBJ2-1	TGCAGTGCTTATACGGGGGGCTCGCAGTTCTTC	CSAYTGGSQFF
TRBD1	TRBV7-9	TRBJ1-2	TGTGCCAGCAGCTCAGAGGGGACAGGGGGCCATGGCTACACCTTC	CASSSEGTGGHGYTF
-	TRBV28	TRBJ1-5	TGTGCCAGCAGTTTTATGGACTTGCGTAGCAATCAGCCCCAGCATTTT	CASSFMDLRSNQPQHF